Below, 32 T cell receptor beta chains from the same sample are listed, as sequenced in a study of cytomegalovirus exposure and HLA in healthy donors. Amplification used 60 Vbeta primers and 13 Jbeta primers. Repertoires were generated with immunoSEQ multiplex PCR, while TCRdb's copy carries only in-frame clones and drops some. This sample yields some 140,000 clones, of which 82% are seen a single time; roughly 7.8% belongs to the top ten. Sequencing was carried out using PBMCs. Every receptor here comes from a woman between 45 and 65 years old in good health and CMV-seropositive.

The rearrangement uses TRBV6-1 and TRBJ1-1; maybe TRBD1 (6 bases). CDR3 length: 13 amino acids. Trimming pared 6 bases from V and 7 bases from J, leaving 15 bases between. Germline CDR1 is MNHNS and CDR2 is SASEGT. CDR3 loop: CASRYTLDSEAFF. CDR3 sequence (DNA): TGTGCCAGCAGGTATACCTTGGACAGTGAAGCTTTCTTT.

The chain joins TRBV5-5 to TRBJ2-3; D might be TRBD1 (5 bases). In germline, CDR1 is SGHKS, CDR2 YYEKEE (reference sequence). CDR3 size: 13 residues. V gave up 2 bases and J gave up 3 bases, with 7 bases separating them. The CDR3 nucleotides are TGTGCCAGCAGCTTCACAGGAACAGATACGCAGTATTTT. Translated, it gives CASSFTGTDTQYF.

About this clone: A junction end diverges from the germline sequence, so it may reflect a read error. The rearrangement links TRBV28 to TRBJ1-2, with unresolved D. The CDR3 consists of 13 residues. Germline loops: CDR1 MDHEN, CDR2 SYDVKM. Here the CDR3 reads CASSLDRNYGHTF. Written as DNA, the CDR3 is TGTGCCAGCAGCCTCGATCGGAACTATGGCCACACCTTC.

This chain connects TRBV7-2 to TRBJ2-7, with unresolved D. Trimming took off 5 bases at V and 0 bases at J, with 5 bases between the two ends. Germline assignment: CDR1 SGHTA and CDR2 FQGNSA. The length of the CDR3 is 12 residues. The CDR3 sequence: CASSPSSYEQYF. CDR3 in DNA: TGTGCCAGCAGCCCGAGCTCCTACGAGCAGTACTTC.

The V call is TRBV7-4, the J call TRBJ1-1; D possibly corresponds to TRBD1 (6 bases). CDR1 and CDR2 (germline): SGHVT, SQSDAQ. V was pared by 1 base and J by 3 bases, with 18 bases between. The CDR3 contains 17 residues. CDR3 loop: CASSLVRRGRYYTEAFF. The CDR3 bases are TGTGCCAGCAGCTTAGTGCGCAGGGGACGGTATTACACTGAAGCTTTCTTT.

This chain uses TRBV7-9 with TRBJ2-1, with D unclear. In germline, CDR1 is SEHNR, CDR2 FQNEAQ (reference sequence). V was clipped by 3 bases and J by 9 bases, with 9 bases between them. The length of the CDR3 is 12 residues. CDR3 coding DNA: TGTGCCAGCAGCTTCTCAGGCCGTGAGCAGTTCTTC. This translates into CASSFSGREQFF.

The rearrangement joins TRBV28 to TRBJ1-2; 8 bases align to TRBD1. Per germline, CDR1 MDHEN and CDR2 SYDVKM. V lost 6 bases and J lost 8; bases outside the gene matches: 17. The CDR3 extends over 16 amino acids. DNA of the CDR3: TGTGCCAGCAGACCTTCCGGACAGGGAAGATCTGTCGGCTACACCTTC. This encodes CASRPSGQGRSVGYTF.

V is TRBV27 and J is TRBJ1-1; 7 nucleotides align to TRBD1. The germline V gene has CDR1 MNHEY and CDR2 SMNVEV (reference sequence). The CDR3 loop spans 15 amino acids. V was pared by 2 bases and J by 2 bases, with 5 bases of the junction left unmatched. CDR3 in DNA: TGTGCCAGCAGTTTACGAAACAGGGGTAACACTGAAGCTTTCTTT. Amino acids: CASSLRNRGNTEAFF.

This chain joins TRBV7-8 and TRBJ2-2, with TRBD2 identical over 10 bases. V was pared by 5 bases and J by 2 bases, with 23 bases of the junction left unmatched. CDR1 is SGHVS and CDR2 is FQNEAQ in the germline V gene. The CDR3 runs 22 residues. CDR3 sequence: CASSHSNSGRIKEGVNTGELFF. CDR3 nucleotide sequence: TGTGCCAGCAGCCACTCGAATAGCGGGAGGATTAAGGAAGGGGTAAACACCGGGGAGCTGTTTTTT.

This chain links TRBV5-1 with TRBJ2-2, with D possibly TRBD1 on 5 matching bases. The germline V gene encodes CDR1 SGHRS and CDR2 YFSETQ. V was clipped by 5 bases and J by 2 bases, with 10 bases between them. This CDR3 has 14 amino acids. DNA for the CDR3: TGCGCCAGCAGAGGGCAGGGTAACACCGGGGAGCTGTTTTTT. Protein product: CASRGQGNTGELFF.

The gene calls are TRBV5-5 and TRBJ1-1; the match to TRBD1 covers 9 bases. The CDR3 spans 15 residues. The trim removed 3 bases at V and 6 bases at J, leaving 9 bases unmatched. CDR1 and CDR2 from the germline V gene are SGHKS and YYEKEE (reference sequence). CDR3 in amino acids: CASSSLGTGIAEAFF. The CDR3 DNA reads as TGTGCCAGCAGCTCGCTCGGGACAGGGATCGCTGAAGCTTTCTTT.

The chain links TRBV28 to TRBJ1-2; 9 bases fit TRBD1. Germline assignment: CDR1 MDHEN and CDR2 SYDVKM. CDR3 length: 13 amino acids. The V and J ends lost 6 bases and 4 bases, in that order; junction bases with no gene match: 3. For the CDR3, the DNA is TGTGCCAGCAGCCGGACAGGGGTCTATGGCTACACCTTC. Translated, it gives CASSRTGVYGYTF.

With respect to this clone: Germline is not matched at one junction end, which may reflect a read error. The gene calls are TRBV28 and TRBJ1-2; perhaps TRBD1 as D (6 bases). Germline V gives CDR1 MDHEN, CDR2 SYDVKM. This CDR3 region has 15 residues. CDR3 nucleotide sequence: TGTGCCAGCAGTTCATACAGGGTCCCGTTAATCCGTCAAATTTTC. This gives the protein CASSSYRVPLIRQIF.

The chain joins TRBV6-1 to TRBJ1-3; a possible D gene is TRBD1 (6 bases). Germline CDR1 MNHNS, CDR2 SASEGT. This CDR3 comprises 14 residues. Deletions cut 2 bases from V and 10 bases from J, with 15 bases between. The CDR3, as DNA: TGTGCCAGCAGTGAACGTTGGGGGCTGGAGACCATATATTTT. Encoded protein: CASSERWGLETIYF.

This chain joins TRBV30 and TRBJ2-7, with D perhaps TRBD2 (6 bases). The CDR3 runs 14 residues. With 0 bases removed from V and 7 bases from J, the gap between germline ends came to 16 bases. Germline V lookup: CDR1 GTSNPN, CDR2 SVGIG (reference sequence). The CDR3 here is CAWSVWPSDNEQYF. CDR3 bases: TGTGCCTGGAGTGTATGGCCTAGCGACAATGAGCAGTACTTC.

The chain carries TRBV30 and TRBJ2-2; TRBD1 might be the D (6 bases). Germline CDR1 is GTSNPN and CDR2 is SVGIG (reference sequence). The ends were cut back, 8 bases at V and 1 base at J, with 20 bases in the middle. The CDR3 has 16 amino acids. CDR3 DNA: TGTGCCACCCCCAGGGGAGTCCCTTGGAACACCGGGGAGCTGTTTTTT. Amino acids: CATPRGVPWNTGELFF.

A few counts support this clone. J is TRBJ2-7 and V is TRBV27; 7 bases are a match to TRBD1. The CDR3 has 14 amino acids. V trimming: 4 bases; J trimming: 2 bases; junction bases outside the gene matches: 5. Germline V lookup: CDR1 MNHEY, CDR2 SMNVEV (reference sequence). CDR3 sequence reads: CASSSWGTAYEQYF. DNA for the CDR3: TGTGCCAGCAGTTCATGGGGGACAGCCTACGAGCAGTACTTC.

The chain has TRBV20-1 and TRBJ2-1, with D uncertain. Germline V gene sequence: CDR1 DFQATT, CDR2 SNEGSKA (reference sequence). The CDR3 consists of 11 residues. V lost 1 base to trimming and J lost 10 bases, with 8 bases between them. CDR3 in amino acids: CSARATREQFF. The CDR3 DNA sequence: TGCAGTGCTAGAGCTACGCGGGAGCAGTTCTTC.

Concerning this clone: Other DNA sequences from this sample encode an identical CDR3 as well. The genes are TRBV9 and TRBJ2-4; 8 positions agree with TRBD1. Germline trimming cut 4 bases from V and 10 bases from J; bases unmatched to any gene: 13. This CDR3 spans 15 amino acids. From germline, CDR1 is SGDLS and CDR2 YYNGEE. The chain's CDR3 is CASSPEQGAGVIQYF. In DNA form, the CDR3 reads TGTGCCAGCAGCCCGGAGCAGGGGGCAGGGGTTATTCAGTACTTC.

The chain has TRBV6-6 and TRBJ1-5; D is unclear. Germline V gene lookup returns CDR1 MNHNY and CDR2 SVGAGI (reference sequence). The CDR3 loop spans 14 amino acids. The V end was cut by 4 bases, the J end by 1 base, with 8 bases between. As DNA, the CDR3 is TGTGCCAGCAGTTCTAGAGGCAGCAATCAGCCCCAGCATTTT. It specifies CASSSRGSNQPQHF.

A single count supports this clone. The chain employs TRBV30 and TRBJ2-2; tentative D call: TRBD2 (5 bases). Per the germline V gene, CDR1 is GTSNPN and CDR2 is SVGIG (reference sequence). Trimming removed 6 bases from V and 4 bases from J, with 18 bases in between. CDR3 length equals 15 residues. This chain's CDR3 is CACRRKGEVTGELFF. Here the CDR3 DNA reads TGTGCCTGCAGACGCAAGGGAGAGGTCACCGGGGAGCTGTTTTTT.

The chain combines TRBV18 with TRBJ1-5; the D gene is possibly TRBD1 (6 bases). CDR3 length: 14 residues. CDR1 is KGHSH and CDR2 is LQKENI in the germline V gene. Between the trimmed V and J ends, which lost 3 bases and 6 bases, there was a span of 12 bases. In DNA, the CDR3 is TGTGCCAGCTCACCGGGACACCGACTTCAGCCCCAGCATTTT. Protein sequence: CASSPGHRLQPQHF.

The CDR3, as DNA: TGTGCCAGCAGTGAAGCGTACAGGCGGCCTGGAAACACCATATATTTT. The encoded protein is CASSEAYRRPGNTIYF. This sequence joins TRBV6-1 and TRBJ1-3; TRBD1 is a possible D gene (5 bases). The CDR3 is 16 amino acids. Germline lookup yields CDR1 MNHNS and CDR2 SASEGT. V shed 0 bases and J shed 2 bases, with 11 bases lying between them.

J is TRBJ1-2 and V is TRBV19; D remains ambiguous. The CDR3 runs to 14 residues. Between the trimmed V and J ends, which lost 6 bases and 4 bases, there was a span of 15 bases. Germline CDR1 LNHDA, CDR2 SQIVND (reference sequence). CDR3 amino acids: CASSRPGIGYGYTF. In DNA, the CDR3 is TGTGCCAGTAGCCGCCCGGGGATCGGCTATGGCTACACCTTC.

This chain uses TRBV6-6 with TRBJ1-1, with a weak D call TRBD1 (5 bases). The CDR3 sequence is 14 residues long. Germline V CDR1 and CDR2: MNHNY, SVGAGI (reference sequence). Trimming removed 1 base at V and 1 base at J, with 7 bases between. DNA of the CDR3: TGTGCCAGCAGTTACTTTCAGGGGAACACTGAAGCTTTCTTT. Its protein product is CASSYFQGNTEAFF.

The V and J genes are TRBV7-8 and TRBJ2-6, with 8 bases identical to TRBD2. V trimming: 5 bases; J trimming: 0 bases; junction bases outside the gene matches: 6. The CDR3 sequence is 17 residues long. CDR1 and CDR2 from the germline V gene are SGHVS and FQNEAQ. The CDR3 nucleotides read TGTGCCAGCAGCCCTATAGCGGGAACCTCTGGGGCCAACGTCCTGACTTTC. It codes for CASSPIAGTSGANVLTF.

The rearrangement uses TRBV5-6 and TRBJ1-5; D gene unclear. Per germline, CDR1 SGHDT and CDR2 YYEEEE. This CDR3 region has 12 residues. V lost 4 bases and J 7 bases, leaving 9 bases between the germline ends. The CDR3 region is CASSVGAQPQHF. The CDR3 DNA is TGTGCCAGCAGCGTGGGAGCCCAGCCCCAGCATTTT.

The genes are TRBV9 and TRBJ2-5; D perhaps matches TRBD2 (6 bases). This CDR3 spans 16 amino acids. CDR1 and CDR2 from the germline V gene are SGDLS and YYNGEE. The V and J ends lost 1 base and 0 bases respectively, with 13 bases between them. The CDR3 sequence: CASSVFRRGDQETQYF. The DNA for the CDR3 is TGTGCCAGCAGCGTATTCAGGCGGGGAGACCAAGAGACCCAGTACTTC.

This clone was observed a handful of times. The chain couples TRBV7-6 to TRBJ2-7; TRBD1 is a possible D gene (6 bases). The CDR3 loop spans 13 amino acids. V was pared by 5 bases and J by 5 bases, with 13 bases between. Germline V gene lookup returns CDR1 SGHVS and CDR2 FNYEAQ. The DNA of the CDR3 is TGTGCCAGCAGCCCCAACAGGGCCCACGAGCAGTACTTC. Translation gives CASSPNRAHEQYF.

As DNA, the CDR3 is TGTGCCAGCAGCTTACCCAGACAGGGCGGCTCTGGGGCCAACGTCCTGACTTTC. This encodes CASSLPRQGGSGANVLTF. This chain joins TRBV7-9 and TRBJ2-6; 7 bases align to TRBD1. Germline V gene lookup returns CDR1 SEHNR and CDR2 FQNEAQ (reference sequence). The CDR3 consists of 18 residues. V was clipped by 2 bases and J by 0 bases; unmatched bases: 7.

This chain joins TRBV5-1 and TRBJ1-1; possibly TRBD1 for D (5 bases). CDR1 SGHRS and CDR2 YFSETQ come from the germline V gene. This CDR3 is 15 amino acids long. Trimming removed 1 base from V and 3 bases from J, with 13 bases in between. The CDR3: CASSLLAKGDTEAFF. CDR3 DNA sequence: TGCGCCAGCAGCTTGTTAGCCAAAGGGGACACTGAAGCTTTCTTT.

The chain links TRBV6-6 to TRBJ1-2; possible D gene TRBD1, 5 bases. The V gene lost 2 bases and the J gene lost 8 bases, with 15 bases spanning the gap. The CDR3 is made up of 14 amino acids. Germline V gene lookup returns CDR1 MNHNY and CDR2 SVGAGI (reference sequence). The CDR3 DNA reads as TGTGCCAGCAGTTACAGGGGCGCGGTGAAGGGCTACACCTTC. Translation gives CASSYRGAVKGYTF.